A selection of T cell receptor beta chains follows, all from one sample in a study of Graves' ophthalmopathy and Graves' hyperthyroidism. TCRdb re-called the multiplex PCR reads with MiXCR, one entry per CDR3 protein. This repertoire shows about 740,000 distinct CDR3 sequences, 40% found once; its top ten account for roughly 46%. Sample: peripheral blood. The source is an adult man with Graves' ophthalmopathy. CDR3s include the opening cysteine and the closing phenylalanine or tryptophan. A D gene is named only where the DNA matches it firmly. Clone sizes are given selectively: once, few, many, or a class where the clone is expanded.

abundance	v_gene	d_gene	len	j_gene	CDR3nt	CDR3aa
NA	TRBV4-1	TRBD1	15	TRBJ2-5	TGCGCCAGCAGCCAAGATGGGACAGTGAAAGAGACCCAGTACTTC	CASSQDGTVKETQYF
few	TRBV28	TRBD1	12	TRBJ1-2	TGTGCCAGCAATGGGGACAGATATGGCTACACCTTC	CASNGDRYGYTF
NA	TRBV5-8	NA	15	TRBJ1-1	TGTGCCAGCAGCTTAGGGCGGGGGCTTAGGTCTGAAGCTTTCTTT	CASSLGRGLRSEAFF
NA	TRBV19	NA	13	TRBJ1-5	TGTGCCAGTACCCTTAGTGGGGGTCAGCCCCAGCATTTT	CASTLSGGQPQHF
NA	TRBV19	NA	14	TRBJ1-2	TGTGCCGGTAGTAAGGGACCCGCGGGCTATGGCTACACCTTC	CAGSKGPAGYGYTF
NA	TRBV2	NA	14	TRBJ2-7	TGTGCCAGCAGTTTCGGAGTTCGGGGCTACGAGCAGTACTTC	CASSFGVRGYEQYF
few	TRBV19	NA	15	TRBJ2-2	TGTGCCAGTAGTATCAGTGAAGGGTCGACCGGGGAGCTGTTTTTT	CASSISEGSTGELFF
NA	TRBV7-3	NA	22	TRBJ1-4	TGTGCCAGCAGCTTAAGCTGGTCAGGGAGAAAGCGCAGCGAAGCAACTAATGAAAAACTGTTTTTT	CASSLSWSGRKRSEATNEKLFF
few	TRBV15	TRBD1	15	TRBJ1-3	TGTGCCACCAGCAGAGCCAGGGGGAGTGGAAACACCATATATTTT	CATSRARGSGNTIYF
NA	TRBV12-3/TRBV12-4	TRBD1	15	TRBJ2-7	TGTGCCAACAGGCCCGGACAGGTCGTAAACAACGAGCAGTACTTC	CANRPGQVVNNEQYF
few	TRBV7-2	TRBD2	15	TRBJ2-7	TGTGCCAGCAGCGACCGGCTAGCGGGGACCTACGAGCAGTACTTC	CASSDRLAGTYEQYF
few	TRBV2	TRBD2	15	TRBJ2-7	TGTGCCAGCAGTGACGGGACTAGCGAGCGCTACGAGCAGTACTTC	CASSDGTSERYEQYF